This T cell receptor (beta chain) stems from a study of T-cell memory formation after mild COVID-19. TCRdb re-derived calls from the 5' RACE reads in MiXCR, one entry per CDR3 protein. Here the sample spans over 450,000 distinct CDR3 sequences, around 21% being singletons. V gave up 2 bases and J gave up 3 bases, with 10 bases separating them. The CDR3 is 14 residues long. Sequencing was carried out using PBMCs or a T cell subset sorted from them (not recorded which). The chain uses TRBV12-3 or TRBV12-4 and TRBJ1-1; the D is unclear. The sequence was obtained from an adult woman who had mild COVID-19 (a few samples of this study predate the infection). Cell type and time point are not known. The CDR3 sequence: CASSLSAWYTEAFF. The CDR3 DNA follows: TGTGCCAGCAGTTTATCGGCCTGGTACACTGAAGCTTTCTTT.